This T cell receptor (beta chain) comes out of a study of PD-1 blockade in classical Hodgkin lymphoma. Notes on the study in general: Compared with baseline, CD4+ but not CD8+ TCR diversity had risen significantly by C4D1. Newly diagnosed patients reportedly had lower baseline TCR diversity than healthy donors.

Every patient relapsed after autologous stem cell transplantation, and brentuximab vedotin exposure varied. Patients showed best responses of complete response, partial response or progressive disease. There are 14 residues in the CDR3. In germline, CDR1 is ENHRY, CDR2 SYGVKD. V was clipped by 2 bases and J by 5 bases; unmatched bases: 6. Using immunoSEQ multiplex PCR, the repertoire was profiled, and TCRdb retains in-frame clones only, with some absent. The sample shows some 31,000 clones, more than 60% of them seen only once. Note on this clone: No antigen is known for it.

This chain links TRBV10-3 with TRBJ2-7; 7 bases are shared with TRBD2. The receptor was isolated from a human donor with classical Hodgkin lymphoma. This specimen consisted of peripheral blood mononuclear cells (PBMCs), obtained before the second cycle of nivolumab. The CDR3 sequence is CAISEIYGGDEQYF. In DNA form, the CDR3 reads TGTGCCATCAGTGAGATCTATGGGGGGGACGAGCAGTACTTC.